One sample yielded the 32 T cell receptor beta chains listed below, sequenced in a study of radiotherapy plus CTLA-4 blockade in lung cancer. Produced via immunoSEQ multiplex PCR; TCRdb's table is partial and in-frame only. The sample has 100,000 to 150,000 clones, around 75% seen once. This material consisted of peripheral blood, taken from a patient treated with radiotherapy plus ipilimumab. The receptors stem from a human donor with non-small cell lung cancer who had a partial response to radiotherapy plus ipilimumab.

CDR3 in DNA: TGTGCCAGCAGTTCTCCGGGACAGGGGAACACTGAAGCTTTCTTT. This codes for CASSSPGQGNTEAFF. The V call is TRBV6-5, the J call TRBJ1-1; 9 positions match TRBD1. CDR1 is MNHEY, CDR2 SVGAGI, per germline. Germline trimming cut 4 bases from V and 1 base from J; bases unmatched to any gene: 4. This CDR3 region has 15 residues.

The rearrangement joins TRBV23-1 to TRBJ2-1; a weak D match, TRBD1 (5 bases). TRBV23-1 is labeled an ORF, and its function is uncertain. Trimming took off 4 bases at V and 1 base at J, with 14 bases between the two ends. The CDR3 is 16 residues long. The CDR3 region is CASSLVGRLSYNEQFF. The CDR3 nucleotides read TGCGCCAGCAGTCTTGTGGGGCGCCTTTCCTACAATGAGCAGTTCTTC.

Regarding this clone: The identical CDR3 is also encoded by other nucleotide sequences in the sample. The V and J genes are TRBV28 and TRBJ2-3; D unresolved. The CDR3 has 13 amino acids. CDR1 and CDR2 (germline): MDHEN, SYDVKM. V lost 3 bases and J lost 1, with 5 bases in between. The CDR3 reads CASSLAGTDTQYF. The CDR3 DNA sequence: TGTGCCAGCAGTTTGGCAGGCACAGATACGCAGTATTTT.

This sequence joins TRBV19 and TRBJ2-1; D is uncertain. Looked up from germline, CDR1 is LNHDA and CDR2 is SQIVND (reference sequence). The V and J ends lost 5 bases and 0 bases respectively, with 11 bases between them. The CDR3 has 15 amino acids. CDR3 in DNA: TGTGCCAGTAGTGGTAGAGTTGGCTCCTACAATGAGCAGTTCTTC. Its protein is CASSGRVGSYNEQFF.

This clone was seen just once. For the CDR3, the DNA is TGTGCCAGCAGCTCGTTGGGGGGTGAAAAACTGTTTTTT. Translating gives CASSSLGGEKLFF. This rearrangement joins TRBV27 to TRBJ1-4, with D possibly matching TRBD1 (5 bases). This CDR3 is built from 13 residues. Trimming removed 6 bases at V and 7 bases at J, with 12 bases between. Germline values: CDR1 MNHEY, CDR2 SMNVEV (reference sequence).

The CDR3 spells CASRPNRGRGGEQYF. CDR3 DNA sequence: TGTGCCAGCAGACCCAATAGGGGCAGGGGTGGCGAGCAGTACTTC. The genes are TRBV2 and TRBJ2-5; tentatively, D is TRBD1 (6 bases). The DNA end favors TRBJ2-7, so the J call may be wrong. The CDR3 contains 15 residues. Looked up from germline, CDR1 is SNHLY and CDR2 is FYNNEI.

A single count supports this clone. This rearrangement joins TRBV30 to TRBJ1-6; the D gene is possibly TRBD1 (5 bases). Trimming shortened V by 3 bases and J by 15 bases, and 21 bases separated the two germline ends. CDR1 is GTSNPN, CDR2 SVGIG, per germline (reference sequence). This CDR3 has 14 residues. CDR3: CAWSSLLQDGLLHF. The CDR3 bases are TGTGCCTGGAGCAGCCTCCTACAGGATGGTCTCCTCCACTTT.

This clone has more than one count but fewer than ten. The chain links TRBV6-6 to TRBJ1-5; D might be TRBD1 (6 bases). This CDR3 is built from 14 residues. V was cut by 9 bases and J by 0 bases, with 12 bases left in between. Germline loops: CDR1 MNHNY, CDR2 SVGAGI (reference sequence). For the CDR3, the DNA is TGTGCCAGTACAGGGTCGCATAGCAATCAGCCCCAGCATTTT. Its protein product is CASTGSHSNQPQHF.

This chain joins TRBV4-1 and TRBJ2-7, with 10 bases identical to TRBD1. CDR3 size: 13 residues. J lost 7 bases, V lost 4 bases, and 4 bases had no gene match. Germline-derived CDR1 and CDR2 are MGHRA and YSYEKL. CDR3 region: CASSPDRGREQYV. The DNA for the CDR3 is TGCGCCAGCAGCCCGGACAGGGGGAGGGAGCAGTACGTC.

V is TRBV19 and J is TRBJ1-2; no definite D call. V lost 7 bases and J lost 0, with 9 bases in between. Germline assignment: CDR1 LNHDA and CDR2 SQIVND (reference sequence). This CDR3 contains 13 residues. Written as DNA, the CDR3 is TGTGCCAGTACCTCAGCGGCTAACTATGGCTACACCTTC. It translates to CASTSAANYGYTF.

This chain connects TRBV19 to TRBJ1-4, with a weak D call TRBD1 (5 bases). The V gene's germline CDR1 is LNHDA and CDR2 SQIVND (reference sequence). V lost 5 bases and J 0 bases, leaving 10 bases between the germline ends. The CDR3 is made up of 15 amino acids. The CDR3, as DNA: TGTGCCAGTAGTGCCTCAGGGTCAACTAATGAAAAACTGTTTTTT. Amino acids: CASSASGSTNEKLFF.

The chain joins TRBV5-1 to TRBJ2-7; 7 bases agree with TRBD1. The V segment lost 0 bases and the J segment 2 bases; nucleotides outside the gene matches: 2. This CDR3 is built from 14 residues. Germline V gives CDR1 SGHRS, CDR2 YFSETQ. The CDR3 coding sequence is TGCGCCAGCAGCTTGGGACAGGGACCCTACGAGCAGTACTTC. As protein: CASSLGQGPYEQYF.

This sequence joins TRBV2 and TRBJ2-6; a weak D match, TRBD1 (5 bases). Trimming took off 6 bases at V and 3 bases at J, with 9 bases between the two ends. The CDR3 extends over 14 amino acids. Germline CDR1 is SNHLY and CDR2 is FYNNEI. Here the CDR3 reads CASRPGYGANVLTF. The CDR3 DNA follows: TGTGCCAGCAGACCAGGGTATGGGGCCAACGTCCTGACTTTC.

V gene TRBV6-4 combines with J gene TRBJ1-4; a possible D gene is TRBD1 (5 bases). Germline CDR1 reads MRHNA; CDR2 reads SNTAGT. Trimming shortened V by 3 bases and J by 7 bases, and 21 bases separated the two germline ends. There are 17 residues in the CDR3. The CDR3 DNA sequence: TGTGCCAGCAGTGAAGCGGGACGGTGGGGGGAACTTGAAAAACTGTTTTTT. Translating it yields CASSEAGRWGELEKLFF.

The chain is built from TRBV28 and TRBJ2-7; 10 nucleotides match TRBD1. There are 16 residues in the CDR3. V gave up 5 bases and J gave up 3 bases; unmatched junction bases: 10. Germline CDR1 is MDHEN and CDR2 is SYDVKM. CDR3 bases: TGTGCCAGCAGTCCCCTCGGGACAGGGGTTTTCTACGAGCAGTACGTC. Translating it yields CASSPLGTGVFYEQYV.

The rearrangement joins TRBV7-9 to TRBJ2-3; D is unclear. The CDR3 extends over 15 amino acids. V was clipped by 5 bases and J by 4 bases, with 16 bases between them. Germline lookup yields CDR1 SEHNR and CDR2 FQNEAQ (reference sequence). DNA of the CDR3: TGTGCCAGCAGCCCCCTCTTGGGCAGCTCAGATACGCAGTATTTT. This encodes CASSPLLGSSDTQYF.

This chain connects TRBV6-5 to TRBJ1-2, with D unresolved. This CDR3 has 14 residues. The V and J ends lost 8 bases and 3 bases respectively, with 16 bases between them. CDR1 is MNHEY, CDR2 SVGAGI, per germline. CDR3 in amino acids: CASSAASTDYGYTF. For the CDR3, the DNA is TGTGCCAGCTCCGCGGCCAGCACTGACTATGGCTACACCTTC.

This clone was observed once. The chain carries TRBV5-1 and TRBJ2-7; TRBD2 might be the D (6 bases). The CDR3 spans 12 residues. Germline V gene lookup returns CDR1 SGHRS and CDR2 YFSETQ. V dropped 0 bases and J dropped 6 bases, with 7 bases sitting between them. The CDR3 here is CASSLVRGEQYF. The CDR3 DNA sequence: TGCGCCAGCAGCTTGGTGCGGGGCGAGCAGTACTTC.

The chain has TRBV11-3 and TRBJ2-1, with 7 bases identical to TRBD2. Losses at the gene ends were 1 base for V and 5 bases for J; bases not matched to a gene: 11. Germline lookup yields CDR1 SGHNT and CDR2 YENEEA. The CDR3 totals 17 residues. As DNA, the CDR3 is TGTGCCAGCAGCTTAGGGGAGGGCAGACAAAGAAACAATGAGCAGTTCTTC. This sequence encodes CASSLGEGRQRNNEQFF.

The chain's CDR3 is CASSLGTGYGYTF. The CDR3 DNA sequence: TGTGCCAGCAGTCTAGGGACAGGGTACGGCTACACCTTC. The chain has TRBV6-6 and TRBJ1-2; 9 positions agree with TRBD1. V lost 5 bases and J lost 8; bases outside the gene matches: 6. Germline lookup yields CDR1 MNHNY and CDR2 SVGAGI (reference sequence). The CDR3 spans 13 residues.

The sample holds a few counts of this clone. This chain uses TRBV30 with TRBJ2-3, with 9 positions matching TRBD2. The V segment lost 7 bases and the J segment 2 bases; nucleotides outside the gene matches: 10. In germline, CDR1 is GTSNPN, CDR2 SVGIG (reference sequence). This CDR3 spans 15 amino acids. Written as DNA, the CDR3 is TGTGCCTTGGCATGGGGCGGGAGGGCCACAGATACGCAGTATTTT. Translating it yields CALAWGGRATDTQYF.

This chain links TRBV11-2 with TRBJ2-7; weak D call: TRBD2 (6 bases). Trimming left V 0 bases short and J 3 bases short, with 15 bases between. CDR3 size: 16 residues. Germline CDR1 and CDR2: SGHAT and FQNNGV. Here the CDR3 reads CASSLDVSGELYEQYF. The CDR3 region has the DNA TGTGCCAGCAGCTTAGATGTGTCGGGAGAACTCTACGAGCAGTACTTC.

This clone occurred a few times. The chain combines TRBV5-1 with TRBJ2-1, with a possible D match to TRBD1 (7 bases). Germline lookup yields CDR1 SGHRS and CDR2 YFSETQ. V shed 2 bases and J shed 6 bases, with 12 bases lying between them. The length of the CDR3 is 14 residues. The CDR3 nucleotides are TGCGCCAGCAGCTTTTCAGGGGGGTTCAATGAGCAGTTCTTC. The encoded protein is CASSFSGGFNEQFF.

This clone has a handful of counts. The chain links TRBV7-9 to TRBJ1-4; TRBD1 matches 8 bases. Per the germline V gene, CDR1 is SEHNR and CDR2 is FQNEAQ (reference sequence). The CDR3 length is 15 residues. The J segment lost 8 bases and the V segment lost 5 bases, leaving 10 bases of the junction unmatched. The CDR3 region has the DNA TGTGCCAGCAGCCGGACAGGGAAAGAAAGGGAAAAACTGTTTTTT. As protein: CASSRTGKEREKLFF.

This sequence joins TRBV29-1 and TRBJ2-5; possible D gene TRBD2, 5 bases. This CDR3 region has 12 residues. V was pared by 7 bases and J by 1 base, with 10 bases between. Germline values: CDR1 SQVTM, CDR2 ANQGSEA. CDR3 residues: CSAIAFQETQYF. CDR3 coding DNA: TGCAGCGCGATAGCGTTCCAAGAGACCCAGTACTTC.

This clone was found many times. The rearrangement uses TRBV9 and TRBJ1-2; D possibly corresponds to TRBD1 (5 bases). From germline, CDR1 is SGDLS and CDR2 YYNGEE. The ends were cut back, 4 bases at V and 4 bases at J, with 17 bases in the middle. The CDR3 contains 15 residues. CDR3 nucleotides: TGTGCCAGCAGCTACGCCCGGGGGGGGAGCTATGGCTACACCTTC. It specifies CASSYARGGSYGYTF.

This clone was seen only a few times. The chain has TRBV7-6 and TRBJ2-3; D is unresolved. Trimming stripped 1 base from V and 2 bases from J, with 10 bases between. The CDR3 extends over 15 amino acids. Per the germline V gene, CDR1 is SGHVS and CDR2 is FNYEAQ. This CDR3 reads CASSLGRVITDTQYF. The CDR3 DNA sequence: TGTGCCAGCAGCTTAGGCCGGGTTATCACAGATACGCAGTATTTT.

This chain uses TRBV27 with TRBJ2-1; no clear D gene. The CDR3 length is 13 residues. Germline V CDR1 and CDR2: MNHEY, SMNVEV (reference sequence). V shed 2 bases and J shed 7 bases, with 9 bases lying between them. In DNA form, the CDR3 reads TGTGCCAGCAGTTTACGTAGCTGGAATGAGCAGTTCTTC. Protein product: CASSLRSWNEQFF.

The J gene is TRBJ2-2, the V gene TRBV18; possibly TRBD1 for D (6 bases). Trimming took off 4 bases at V and 2 bases at J, with 14 bases between the two ends. This CDR3 spans 16 amino acids. Germline V gene lookup returns CDR1 KGHSH and CDR2 LQKENI. The DNA for the CDR3 is TGTGCCAGCTCACTCACACGGACAGAAAACACCGGGGAGCTGTTTTTT. This codes for CASSLTRTENTGELFF.

In its sample, this clone ranks as medium-sized (0.01 to 0.1%). The gene calls are TRBV7-8 and TRBJ2-1; D may be TRBD1 (6 bases). This CDR3 spans 15 amino acids. Germline loops: CDR1 SGHVS, CDR2 FQNEAQ. Deletions cut 1 base from V and 9 bases from J, with 16 bases between. CDR3 sequence: CASSLGSRTELEQFF. The CDR3 DNA sequence: TGTGCCAGCAGCTTAGGTTCCAGGACAGAGCTTGAGCAGTTCTTC.

The chain is built from TRBV25-1 and TRBJ2-7, with 8 nucleotides matching TRBD2. CDR1 and CDR2 from the germline V gene are MGHDK and SYGVNS. Germline trimming cut 7 bases from V and 9 bases from J; bases unmatched to any gene: 11. The CDR3 is 13 residues long. The CDR3 here is CASTESYGGGQYV. The CDR3 coding sequence is TGTGCCAGCACCGAATCGTACGGGGGGGGGCAGTACGTC.

The chain links TRBV19 to TRBJ1-2, with TRBD1 matching over 7 bases. The V gene end was trimmed by 6 bases and the J gene end by 2 bases; junction bases not matched to a gene: 6. Germline V gene sequence: CDR1 LNHDA, CDR2 SQIVND (reference sequence). This CDR3 comprises 14 residues. In nucleotides, the CDR3 is TGTGCCAGTAGCCGACAGGGAATAAACTATGGCTACACCTTC. It codes for CASSRQGINYGYTF.